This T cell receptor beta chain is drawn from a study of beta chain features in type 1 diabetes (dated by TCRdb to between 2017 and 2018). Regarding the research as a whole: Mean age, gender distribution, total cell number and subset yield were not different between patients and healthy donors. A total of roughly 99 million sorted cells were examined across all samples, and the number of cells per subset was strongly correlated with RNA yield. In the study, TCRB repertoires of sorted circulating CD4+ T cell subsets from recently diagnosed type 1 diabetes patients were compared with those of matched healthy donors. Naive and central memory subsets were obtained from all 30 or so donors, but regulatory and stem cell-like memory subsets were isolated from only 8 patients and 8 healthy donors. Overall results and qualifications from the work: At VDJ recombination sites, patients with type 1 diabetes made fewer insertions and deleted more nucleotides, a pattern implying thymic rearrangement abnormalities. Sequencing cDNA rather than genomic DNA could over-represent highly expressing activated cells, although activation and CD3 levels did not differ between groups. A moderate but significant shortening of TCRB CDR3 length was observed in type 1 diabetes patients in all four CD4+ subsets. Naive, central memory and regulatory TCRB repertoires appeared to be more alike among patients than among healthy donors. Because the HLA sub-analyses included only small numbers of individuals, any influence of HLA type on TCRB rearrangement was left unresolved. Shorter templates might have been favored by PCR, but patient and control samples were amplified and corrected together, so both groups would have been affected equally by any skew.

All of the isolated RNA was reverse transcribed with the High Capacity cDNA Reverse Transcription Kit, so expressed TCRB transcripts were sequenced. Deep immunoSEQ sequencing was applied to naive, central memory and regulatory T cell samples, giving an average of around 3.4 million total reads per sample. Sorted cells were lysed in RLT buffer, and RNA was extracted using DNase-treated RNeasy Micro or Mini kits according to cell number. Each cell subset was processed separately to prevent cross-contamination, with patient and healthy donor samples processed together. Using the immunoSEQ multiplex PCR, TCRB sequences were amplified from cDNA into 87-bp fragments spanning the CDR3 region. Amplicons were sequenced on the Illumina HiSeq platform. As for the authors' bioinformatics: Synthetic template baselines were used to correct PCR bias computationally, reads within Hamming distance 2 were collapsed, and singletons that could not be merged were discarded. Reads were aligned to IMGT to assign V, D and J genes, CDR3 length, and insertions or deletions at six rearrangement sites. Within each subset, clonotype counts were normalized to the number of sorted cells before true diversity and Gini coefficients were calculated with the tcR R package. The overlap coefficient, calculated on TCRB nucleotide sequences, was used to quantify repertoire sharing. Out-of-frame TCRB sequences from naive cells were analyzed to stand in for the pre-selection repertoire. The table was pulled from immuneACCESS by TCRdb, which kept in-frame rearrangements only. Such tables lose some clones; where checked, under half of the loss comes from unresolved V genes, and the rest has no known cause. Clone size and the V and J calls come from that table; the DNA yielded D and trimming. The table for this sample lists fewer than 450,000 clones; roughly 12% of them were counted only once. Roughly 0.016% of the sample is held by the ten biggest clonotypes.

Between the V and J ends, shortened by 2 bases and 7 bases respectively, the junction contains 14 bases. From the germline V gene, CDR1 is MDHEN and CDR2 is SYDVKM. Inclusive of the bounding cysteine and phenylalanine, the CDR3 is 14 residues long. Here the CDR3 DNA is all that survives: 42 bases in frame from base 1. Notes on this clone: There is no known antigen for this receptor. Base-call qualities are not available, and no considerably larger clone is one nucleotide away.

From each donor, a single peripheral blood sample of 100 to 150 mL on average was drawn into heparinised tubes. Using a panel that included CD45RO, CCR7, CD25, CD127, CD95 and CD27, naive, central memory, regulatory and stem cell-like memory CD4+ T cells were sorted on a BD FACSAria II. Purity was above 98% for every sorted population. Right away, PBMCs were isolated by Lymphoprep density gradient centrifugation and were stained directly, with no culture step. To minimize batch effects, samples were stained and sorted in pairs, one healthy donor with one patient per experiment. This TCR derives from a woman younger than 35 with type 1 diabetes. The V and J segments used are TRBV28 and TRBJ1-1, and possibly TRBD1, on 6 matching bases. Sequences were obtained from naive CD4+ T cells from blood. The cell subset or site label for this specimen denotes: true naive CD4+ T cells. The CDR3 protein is CASSLEQGRLEAFF. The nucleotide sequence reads TGTGCCAGCAGTTTAGAACAGGGCAGACTTGAAGCTTTCTTT.